The clone carrying this T cell receptor beta chain showed up many times. Its antigen is unknown. Investigators amplified TCR beta CDR3 regions from RNA transcripts. First-round RT-PCR used HTBI primers; second-round multiplex PCR followed. TCRdb called the multiplex PCR reads again in MiXCR, with one record for every CDR3 protein. The data contain roughly 500,000 distinct CDR3 sequences, under 15% of them singletons. Deletions cut 7 bases from V and 5 bases from J, with 11 bases between. Germline CDR1 is SNHLY and CDR2 is FYNNEI. This CDR3 is 12 amino acids long. The data were taken from a study of Graves' ophthalmopathy and Graves' hyperthyroidism. Study-level points and caveats: Most thyroid-expanded clonotypes exceeding 0.001 frequency were also found in blood.

This clonotype originated in a woman aged 25 to 39 with Graves' ophthalmopathy. Sequencing was performed on blood. The gene calls are TRBV2 and TRBJ1-2, with unresolved D. The CDR3, as DNA: TGTGCCAGCAAGTTCATCGGGTATGGCTACACCTTC. Its translation: CASKFIGYGYTF.